This T cell receptor (beta chain) was recorded in a study of shared clonotypes between healthy human individuals. Whole-study context: The study used three CD4 naive, three CD4 memory, two CD8 naive and one CD8 memory plate per donor.

General study results and limits: All-four-donor shared clonotypes had higher generation probabilities than non-shared clonotypes did. Specimens sampled were limited to blood, with tissue repertoires likely differing.

As to this clone: Its antigen is unknown.

Germline CDR1 and CDR2: MNHEY and SMNVEV (reference sequence). This CDR3 has 16 residues. With 3 bases clipped from V and 5 bases from J, the junction kept 6 bases outside the gene matches. Naive CD8 cells lacked CD45RO, underwent positive selection for CCR7 and left out terminally differentiated effector memory CD45RA+ cells. Only Caucasian adults living in Nashville, Tennessee served as donors. Clones were sequenced by immunoSEQ multiplex PCR, and TCRdb holds only the in-frame ones, with some missing. In the table there are some 2.1 million clones, about 95% of which are singletons. The source material was naive CD8+ T cells sorted from blood. This chain joins TRBV27 and TRBJ2-1; TRBD1 matches at 11 bases. The TCR sequence derives from a young man in good health. The CDR3 loop reads CASSFVAGQGDNEQFF. The CDR3, as DNA: TGTGCCAGCAGTTTCGTCGCGGGACAGGGGGACAATGAGCAGTTCTTC.